This paragraph reports one T cell receptor beta chain. The sample is drawn from a study of CD8 T cells in Susac syndrome. In the study overall: Patients with Susac syndrome who were sequenced included more than 5 with active disease and eight in remission. Patients with Susac syndrome were therapy-naive, on corticosteroids, or on intravenous immunoglobulin alone at the time that blood was drawn.

Random hexamers were used to reverse transcribe an amount of roughly 0.45 to 1 ug RNA. Amplification of TCR beta CDR3 used immunoSEQ multiplex PCR across 54 Vbeta and 13 Jbeta. TCRdb re-analysed the immunoSEQ multiplex PCR reads in MiXCR, keeping a single row per CDR3 protein. This table has roughly 200,000 distinct CDR3 sequences, over 90% appearing once. The sequenced sample consisted of CD4+ T cells from PBMCs. This TCR was sampled from a human donor with Susac syndrome.

CDR3 DNA sequence: TGTGCCAGCACACGCCAAGAGACCCAGTACTTC. This gives the protein CASTRQETQYF. The chain employs TRBV7-2 and TRBJ2-5; D is uncertain. Between the trimmed V and J ends, which lost 7 bases and 1 base, there was a span of 4 bases. Germline CDR1 reads SGHTA; CDR2 reads FQGNSA. The CDR3 is 11 amino acids.